The T cell receptor (beta chain) described here comes from a study of blood T cell repertoires in COVID-19. Germline CDR1 and CDR2: SGHAT and FQNNGV. The CDR3 runs 16 residues. J lost 4 bases, V lost 5 bases, and 5 bases had no gene match. Produced via immunoSEQ multiplex PCR; TCRdb's table is partial and in-frame only. The data hold around 130,000 clones, with about 80% observed a single time. The sample was PBMCs or T cells enriched from blood (not recorded which). This receptor was taken from a man in his forties with acute COVID-19. The chain recombines TRBV11-2 with TRBJ2-3; 14 bases match TRBD2. The CDR3 DNA follows: TGTGCCAGCAGCCCGGGGACTAGCGGGAGCGCAGATACGCAGTATTTT. Its protein is CASSPGTSGSADTQYF. The full variable domain, in which reference TRBV11-2 and TRBJ2-3 provide the parts outside the CDR3, is EAGVAQSPRYKIIEKRQSVAFWCNPISGHATLYWYQQILGQGPKLLIQFQNNGVVDDSQLPKDRFSAERLKGVDSTLKIQPAKLEDSAVYLCASSPGTSGSADTQYFGPGTRLTVL.